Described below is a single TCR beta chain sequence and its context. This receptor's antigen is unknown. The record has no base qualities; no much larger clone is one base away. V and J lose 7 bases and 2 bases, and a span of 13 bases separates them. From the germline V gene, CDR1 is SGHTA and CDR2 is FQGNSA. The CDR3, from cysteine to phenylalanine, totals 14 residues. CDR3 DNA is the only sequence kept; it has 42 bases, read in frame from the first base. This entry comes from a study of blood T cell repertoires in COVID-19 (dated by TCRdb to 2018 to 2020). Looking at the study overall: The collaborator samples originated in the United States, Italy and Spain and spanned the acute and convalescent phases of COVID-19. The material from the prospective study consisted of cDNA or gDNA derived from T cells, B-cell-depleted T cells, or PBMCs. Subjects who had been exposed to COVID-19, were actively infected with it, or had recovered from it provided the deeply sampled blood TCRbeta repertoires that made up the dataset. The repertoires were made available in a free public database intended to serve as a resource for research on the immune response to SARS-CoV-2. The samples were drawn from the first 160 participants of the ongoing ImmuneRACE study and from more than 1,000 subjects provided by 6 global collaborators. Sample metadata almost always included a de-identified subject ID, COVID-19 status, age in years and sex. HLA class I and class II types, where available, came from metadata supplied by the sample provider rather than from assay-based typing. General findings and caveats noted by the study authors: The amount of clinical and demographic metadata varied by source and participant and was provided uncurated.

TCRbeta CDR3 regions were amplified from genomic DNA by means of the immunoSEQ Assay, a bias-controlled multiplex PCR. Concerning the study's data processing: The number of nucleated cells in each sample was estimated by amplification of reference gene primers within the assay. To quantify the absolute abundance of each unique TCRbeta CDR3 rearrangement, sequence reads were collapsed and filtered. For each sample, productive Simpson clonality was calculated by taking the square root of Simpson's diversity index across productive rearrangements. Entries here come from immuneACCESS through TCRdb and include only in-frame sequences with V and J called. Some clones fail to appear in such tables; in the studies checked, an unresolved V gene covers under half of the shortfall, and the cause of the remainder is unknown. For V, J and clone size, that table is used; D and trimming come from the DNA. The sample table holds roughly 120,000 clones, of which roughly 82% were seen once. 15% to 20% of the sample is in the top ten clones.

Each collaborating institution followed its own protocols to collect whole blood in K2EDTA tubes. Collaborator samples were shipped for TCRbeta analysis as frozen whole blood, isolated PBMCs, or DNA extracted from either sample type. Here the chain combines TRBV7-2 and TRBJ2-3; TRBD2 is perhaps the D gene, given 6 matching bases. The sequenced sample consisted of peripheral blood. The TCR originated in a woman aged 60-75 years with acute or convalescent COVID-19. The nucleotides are TGTGCCAGCACGGGAACGGGGGTCACAGATACGCAGTATTTT. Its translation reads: CASTGTGVTDTQYF.